A single sample is the source of the 15 T cell receptor beta chains below, sequenced in a study of blood T cells in healthy people across ages. Sample-barcoded 5' priming and a J-beta primer mix drove a second PCR of about 7 to 12 cycles. TCRdb independently ran MiXCR on the 5' RACE reads; one entry per CDR3 protein. The sample shows 500,000 to 650,000 distinct CDR3 sequences, around 27% of them seen only once. A further study also used this sample, focusing on T cells of mothers and their children.

The specimen sequenced was blood. Receptors originate from a boy aged 2 to 10 in good health.

The rearrangement uses TRBV10-1 and TRBJ2-5; D not resolved. The better agreement between TRBJ2-7 and the DNA end casts doubt on the J call. Germline CDR1 is WNHNN and CDR2 is SYGVQD (reference sequence). The CDR3 totals 14 residues. Here the CDR3 reads CASSESAGSYEQYF. The CDR3 coding sequence is TGCGCCAGCAGTGAGTCGGCCGGCTCCTACGAGCAGTACTTC.

The sample holds many counts of this clonotype. This chain uses TRBV10-2 with TRBJ2-2; no clear D gene. The CDR3 length is 14 residues. Germline-derived CDR1 and CDR2 are WSHSY and SAAADI. Trimming cost V 3 bases and J 3 bases, with 8 bases left between them. CDR3 protein: CASSDALDTGELFF. For the CDR3, the DNA is TGCGCCAGCAGTGATGCTCTCGACACCGGGGAGCTGTTTTTT.

The V gene is TRBV18, the J gene TRBJ1-1, with D uncertain. CDR3 length: 15 residues. With 4 bases removed from V and 1 base from J, the gap between germline ends came to 13 bases. The V gene's germline CDR1 is KGHSH and CDR2 LQKENI. The CDR3 here is CASSLHGVENTEAFF. As DNA, the CDR3 is TGTGCCAGCTCACTTCACGGGGTTGAGAACACTGAAGCTTTCTTT. Full variable domain (remainder filled in from reference TRBV18 and TRBJ1-1): NAGVMQNPRHLVRRRGQEARLRCSPMKGHSHVYWYRQLPEEGLKFMVYLQKENIIDESGMPKERFSAEFPKEGPSILRIQQVVRGDSAAYFCASSLHGVENTEAFFGQGTRLTVV.

The CDR3 nucleotides read TGTGCCAGTAGTATCCTAACAACCGGGGAGCTGTTTTTT. As protein: CASSILTTGELFF. This rearrangement joins TRBV19 to TRBJ2-2, with unresolved D. V was pared by 3 bases and J by 5 bases, with 7 bases between. There are 13 residues in the CDR3. The germline V gene has CDR1 LNHDA and CDR2 SQIVND (reference sequence).

The chain combines TRBV3-1 with TRBJ1-2; D gene uncertain. Germline loops: CDR1 LGHDT, CDR2 YNNKEL (reference sequence). The CDR3 sequence is 14 residues long. The V end lost 1 base, the J end lost 4 bases, and 10 bases lay between the germline ends. The CDR3 DNA sequence: TGTGCCAGCAGCCAAGGGTCAGGCCGCTATGGCTACACCTTC. Amino acids: CASSQGSGRYGYTF.

The chain has TRBV29-1 and TRBJ1-4; no reliable D call. The length of the CDR3 is 14 residues. The ends were cut back, 4 bases at V and 2 bases at J, with 11 bases in the middle. CDR1 SQVTM and CDR2 ANQGSEA come from the germline V gene. DNA of the CDR3: TGCAGCGTTGCGCAGCGGCAGACTAATGAAAAACTGTTTTTT. As protein: CSVAQRQTNEKLFF.

A few counts support this clonotype. V usage is TRBV27 and J usage is TRBJ2-7, with 11 bases lining up with TRBD2. V trimming: 5 bases; J trimming: 3 bases; junction bases outside the gene matches: 9. The CDR3 runs to 16 residues. Germline assignment: CDR1 MNHEY and CDR2 SMNVEV (reference sequence). This CDR3 reads CASSPKAGTSGYEQYF. CDR3 bases: TGTGCCAGCAGTCCAAAGGCGGGGACTAGCGGCTACGAGCAGTACTTC.

This chain uses TRBV29-1 with TRBJ2-3; the match to TRBD1 covers 10 bases. CDR3 length equals 14 residues. J gave up 10 bases and V 3 bases, and 10 bases lay outside the gene matches. The germline V gene encodes CDR1 SQVTM and CDR2 ANQGSEA. CDR3 DNA sequence: TGCAGCGTTGAGCCGACAGGGGGCGGGTCGGCGCAGTATTTT. It encodes CSVEPTGGGSAQYF.

The chain uses TRBV7-2 and TRBJ1-6, with a tentative D call TRBD1 (5 bases). The CDR3 totals 15 residues. Trimming took off 3 bases at V and 10 bases at J, with 16 bases between the two ends. CDR1 and CDR2 (germline): SGHTA, FQGNSA. This chain's CDR3 is CASSLLGGIRSPLHF. CDR3 coding DNA: TGTGCCAGCAGCTTGTTGGGGGGAATTCGATCACCCCTCCACTTT.

This clonotype has a handful of counts. This chain uses TRBV6-5 with TRBJ1-6, with D possibly being TRBD1 (5 bases). The CDR3 spans 12 residues. Germline loops: CDR1 MNHEY, CDR2 SVGAGI. V lost 5 bases and J 11 bases, leaving 10 bases between the germline ends. CDR3 sequence: CASSPGFAPLHF. CDR3 DNA: TGTGCCAGCAGTCCAGGGTTTGCACCCCTCCACTTT.

The chain combines TRBV7-9 with TRBJ2-1, with D perhaps TRBD1 (6 bases). V lost 1 base, J lost 7 bases, and 14 bases lay in between. This CDR3 contains 15 residues. CDR1 is SEHNR, CDR2 FQNEAQ, per germline (reference sequence). The CDR3 sequence is CASSLVSGESNEQFF. The CDR3, as DNA: TGTGCCAGCAGCTTAGTCTCAGGGGAATCGAATGAGCAGTTCTTC.

This clonotype was counted a few times. This chain links TRBV4-3 with TRBJ2-6, with TRBD2 matching over 10 bases. Germline CDR1 LGHNA, CDR2 YSLEER. With V trimmed by 1 base and J by 4 bases, 4 bases remained unmatched. This CDR3 has 17 residues. CDR3 in amino acids: CASSQVSGGTGANVLTF. The CDR3, as DNA: TGCGCCAGCAGCCAAGTTAGCGGGGGGACCGGGGCCAACGTCCTGACTTTC.

This clonotype came up a few times. This chain uses TRBV6-1 with TRBJ2-5; D perhaps matches TRBD2 (6 bases). V was shortened by 5 bases and J by 9 bases, with 10 bases between the two germline ends. The V gene's germline CDR1 is MNHNS and CDR2 SASEGT. The CDR3 has 11 residues. The CDR3 DNA is TGTGCCAGCAGTTTGAGGAGGGCCCAGTACTTC. Protein product: CASSLRRAQYF.

This clonotype has a handful of counts. The chain employs TRBV20-1 and TRBJ2-5; possibly TRBD2 for D (6 bases). With 3 bases removed from V and 7 bases from J, the gap between germline ends came to 9 bases. The CDR3 loop spans 11 amino acids. CDR1 DFQATT and CDR2 SNEGSKA come from the germline V gene (reference sequence). This CDR3 reads CSASGEVTQYF. DNA for the CDR3: TGCAGTGCTAGTGGGGAGGTGACCCAGTACTTC.

The chain employs TRBV12-3 or TRBV12-4 and TRBJ2-1; no definite D call. V shed 3 bases and J shed 4 bases, with 16 bases lying between them. The CDR3 sequence is 16 residues long. The CDR3 DNA is TGTGCCAGCAGTTTGGGGATAAGACTGGGGTACAATGAGCAGTTCTTC. Its protein product is CASSLGIRLGYNEQFF.